A single sample is the source of the 15 T cell receptor beta chains below, sequenced in a study of CD8 T cells in Susac syndrome. Reverse transcription of about 0.5 to 1 ug RNA used random hexamers. One entry per CDR3 protein, called by TCRdb with MiXCR from the immunoSEQ multiplex PCR reads. Found here are approximately 19,000 distinct CDR3 sequences, 90% to 95% of them singletons; the top ten hold around 0.25%. The sample taken for sequencing was CD8+ T cells from PBMCs. The receptors come from a human donor in good health.

The chain links TRBV6-5 to TRBJ2-7, with 8 bases aligning to TRBD1. J gave up 0 bases and V 0 bases, and 4 bases lay outside the gene matches. This CDR3 comprises 16 residues. Germline assignment: CDR1 MNHEY and CDR2 SVGAGI. In nucleotides, the CDR3 is TGTGCCAGCAGTTACTCGACAGGGGAAACCTCCTACGAGCAGTACTTC. As protein: CASSYSTGETSYEQYF.

This clonotype was detected a few times. The rearrangement links TRBV20-1 to TRBJ2-7, with D perhaps matching TRBD1 or TRBD2 (5 bases each). Per germline, CDR1 DFQATT and CDR2 SNEGSKA (reference sequence). The CDR3 runs to 14 residues. Deletions cut 0 bases from V and 4 bases from J, with 13 bases between. The CDR3 bases are TGCAGTGCTAGAGATTCGGGGCAGGATTACGAGCAGTACTTC. The encoded protein is CSARDSGQDYEQYF.

The chain has TRBV28 and TRBJ2-7, with no clear D. V lost 8 bases to trimming and J lost 0 bases, with 8 bases between them. The CDR3 is made up of 12 amino acids. From germline, CDR1 is MDHEN and CDR2 SYDVKM. The CDR3 spells CASSYPSYEQYF. Here the CDR3 DNA reads TGTGCCAGCTCGTACCCCTCCTACGAGCAGTACTTC.

The chain joins TRBV27 to TRBJ1-2, with TRBD1 matching over 8 bases. V lost 5 bases, J lost 4 bases, and 9 bases stayed unmatched. CDR3 size: 15 residues. The V gene's germline CDR1 is MNHEY and CDR2 SMNVEV (reference sequence). CDR3 loop: CASSPSTGVVYGYTF. For the CDR3, the DNA is TGTGCCAGCAGTCCCTCGACAGGGGTTGTCTATGGCTACACCTTC.

The chain recombines TRBV7-9 with TRBJ2-7; weak D call: TRBD1 (6 bases). This CDR3 spans 16 amino acids. Trimming pared 4 bases from V and 7 bases from J, leaving 23 bases between. Germline V gene lookup returns CDR1 SEHNR and CDR2 FQNEAQ (reference sequence). For the CDR3, the DNA is TGTGCCAGCAGCTCGAGCAGACAGGCTAGGATGTCAGAGCAGTACTTC. Its translation: CASSSSRQARMSEQYF.

The chain uses TRBV29-1 and TRBJ2-1; either TRBD1 or TRBD2 may fit D (5 bases each). V was shortened by 3 bases and J by 0 bases, with 12 bases between the two germline ends. CDR3 length equals 15 residues. CDR1 and CDR2 from the germline V gene are SQVTM and ANQGSEA. The CDR3 sequence is CSVDGTTSSYNEQFF. CDR3 nucleotide sequence: TGCAGCGTTGACGGGACGACCTCCTCCTACAATGAGCAGTTCTTC.

The chain uses TRBV12-3 or TRBV12-4 and TRBJ2-3, with 9 bases fitting TRBD1. Trimming at V came to 8 bases and at J to 3 bases, leaving 9 bases not matched to a gene. The CDR3 spans 15 residues. The CDR3 DNA is TGTGCCAGCGGGGACCGGGACAGGGAGACAGATACGCAGTATTTT. Translated, it gives CASGDRDRETDTQYF.

The V gene is TRBV27, the J gene TRBJ2-1; TRBD1 is a possible D gene (6 bases). The V and J ends lost 6 bases and 6 bases respectively, with 15 bases between them. This CDR3 region has 14 residues. Looked up from germline, CDR1 is MNHEY and CDR2 is SMNVEV (reference sequence). CDR3 DNA: TGTGCCAGCAGCCTCCGGGACACCATCAATGAGCAGTTCTTC. Translated: CASSLRDTINEQFF.

The chain recombines TRBV7-6 with TRBJ2-5; 10 positions match TRBD1. Trimming removed 5 bases from V and 5 bases from J; junction bases left unmatched: 11. This CDR3 is built from 16 residues. Germline V lookup: CDR1 SGHVS, CDR2 FNYEAQ. For the CDR3, the DNA is TGTGCCAGCAGCACACGACAGGGGGCGCAGGGGGAGACCCAGTACTTC. Translated: CASSTRQGAQGETQYF.

The chain combines TRBV9 with TRBJ2-7, with 8 nucleotides matching TRBD1. V was clipped by 4 bases and J by 3 bases; unmatched bases: 9. The length of the CDR3 is 15 residues. The V gene's germline CDR1 is SGDLS and CDR2 YYNGEE. DNA of the CDR3: TGTGCCAGCAGCTCAGCCTCTACAGGGGGCTACGAGCAGTACTTC. It yields the protein CASSSASTGGYEQYF.

The chain recombines TRBV6-1 with TRBJ2-7, with 7 bases that match TRBD1. The CDR3 is made up of 15 amino acids. Germline V gene lookup returns CDR1 MNHNS and CDR2 SASEGT. V lost 0 bases and J lost 0; bases outside the gene matches: 2. CDR3 nucleotides: TGTGCCAGCAGTGAAGCCAGGACAGGCTCCTACGAGCAGTACGTC. This sequence encodes CASSEARTGSYEQYV.

This chain joins TRBV7-9 and TRBJ2-2; weak D call: TRBD2 (5 bases). The germline CDR1 and CDR2 sequences are SEHNR and FQNEAQ (reference sequence). CDR3 length equals 14 residues. The V end was cut by 2 bases, the J end by 5 bases, with 9 bases between. The CDR3 coding sequence is TGTGCCAGCAGCTTATGGAGAGGGACCGGGGAGCTGTTTTTT. Its protein is CASSLWRGTGELFF.

This sequence joins TRBV19 and TRBJ1-2; tentative D call: TRBD1 (5 bases). The CDR3 is made up of 15 amino acids. Trimming removed 7 bases from V and 3 bases from J, with 18 bases in between. The germline gives CDR1 LNHDA, CDR2 SQIVND (reference sequence). DNA for the CDR3: TGTGCCAGTAACCTTAACCCGGGCAGGGACTATGGCTACACCTTC. Translating gives CASNLNPGRDYGYTF. Variable domain in full (rest from reference TRBV19 and TRBJ1-2): DGGITQSPKYLFRKEGQNVTLSCEQNLNHDAMYWYRQDPGQGLRLIYYSQIVNDFQKGDIAEGYSVSREKKESFPLTVTSAQKNPTAFYLCASNLNPGRDYGYTFGSGTRLTVV.

The chain joins TRBV28 to TRBJ2-2; D remains unclear. Germline lookup yields CDR1 MDHEN and CDR2 SYDVKM. The length of the CDR3 is 14 residues. V shed 1 base and J shed 6 bases, with 9 bases lying between them. The CDR3 DNA is TGTGCCAGCAGTTTATTCATGAATCCCGGGGAGCTGTTTTTT. It translates to CASSLFMNPGELFF.

This clonotype has a single count. The chain joins TRBV7-9 to TRBJ2-1, with TRBD2 identical over 11 bases. V lost 3 bases and J lost 2; bases outside the gene matches: 3. The CDR3 has 16 amino acids. Germline CDR1 and CDR2: SEHNR and FQNEAQ (reference sequence). The chain's CDR3 is CASSFLAGGPYNEQFF. DNA for the CDR3: TGTGCCAGCAGCTTCCTAGCGGGAGGTCCCTACAATGAGCAGTTCTTC.